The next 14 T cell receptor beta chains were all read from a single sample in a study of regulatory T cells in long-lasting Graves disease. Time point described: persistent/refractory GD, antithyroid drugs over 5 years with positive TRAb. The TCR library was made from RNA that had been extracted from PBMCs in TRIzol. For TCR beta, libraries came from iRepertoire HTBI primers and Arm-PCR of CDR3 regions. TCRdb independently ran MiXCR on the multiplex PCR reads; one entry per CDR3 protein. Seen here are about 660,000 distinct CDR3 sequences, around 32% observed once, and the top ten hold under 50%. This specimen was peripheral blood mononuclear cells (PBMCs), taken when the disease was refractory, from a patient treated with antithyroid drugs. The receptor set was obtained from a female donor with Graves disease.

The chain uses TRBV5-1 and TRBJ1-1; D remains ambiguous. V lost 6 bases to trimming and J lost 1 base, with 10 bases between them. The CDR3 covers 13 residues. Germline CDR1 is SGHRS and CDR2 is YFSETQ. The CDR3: CASKGSSNTEAFF. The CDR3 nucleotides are TGCGCCAGCAAAGGCAGCTCGAACACTGAAGCTTTCTTT.

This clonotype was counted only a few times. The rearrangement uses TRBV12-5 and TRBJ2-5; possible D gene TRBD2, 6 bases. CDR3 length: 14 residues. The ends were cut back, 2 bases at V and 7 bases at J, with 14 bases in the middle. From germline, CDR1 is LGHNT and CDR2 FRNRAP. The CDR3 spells CASGLSGSGRTQYF. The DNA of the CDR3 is TGTGCTAGTGGTTTGTCAGGTTCCGGGAGGACCCAGTACTTC.

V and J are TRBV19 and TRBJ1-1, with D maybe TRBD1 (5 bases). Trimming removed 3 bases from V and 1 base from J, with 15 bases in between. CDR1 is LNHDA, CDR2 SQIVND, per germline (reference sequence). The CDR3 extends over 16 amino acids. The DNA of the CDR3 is TGTGCCAGTAGTATCCCTGCCGGGCAGGGGAACACTGAAGCTTTCTTT. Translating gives CASSIPAGQGNTEAFF.

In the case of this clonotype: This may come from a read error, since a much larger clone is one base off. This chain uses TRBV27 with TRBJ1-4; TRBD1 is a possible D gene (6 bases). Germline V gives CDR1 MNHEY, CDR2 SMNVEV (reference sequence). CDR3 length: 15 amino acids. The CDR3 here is CAGSLYQGTNEKLFF. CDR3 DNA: TGTGCCGGCAGTTTGTATCAGGGGACGAATGAAAAACTGTTTTTT.

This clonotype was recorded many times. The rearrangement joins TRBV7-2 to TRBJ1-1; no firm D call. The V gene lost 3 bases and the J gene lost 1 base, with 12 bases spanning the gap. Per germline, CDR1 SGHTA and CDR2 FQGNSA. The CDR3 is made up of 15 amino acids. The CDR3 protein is CASSLGGRKNTEAFF. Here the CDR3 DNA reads TGTGCCAGCAGCTTGGGTGGGAGGAAGAACACTGAAGCTTTCTTT.

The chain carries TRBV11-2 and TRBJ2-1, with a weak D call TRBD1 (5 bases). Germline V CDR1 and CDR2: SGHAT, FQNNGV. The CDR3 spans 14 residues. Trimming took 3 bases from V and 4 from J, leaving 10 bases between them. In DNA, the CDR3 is TGTGCCAGCAGCTTCCCTGACAGTTACAATGAGCAGTTCTTC. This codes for CASSFPDSYNEQFF.

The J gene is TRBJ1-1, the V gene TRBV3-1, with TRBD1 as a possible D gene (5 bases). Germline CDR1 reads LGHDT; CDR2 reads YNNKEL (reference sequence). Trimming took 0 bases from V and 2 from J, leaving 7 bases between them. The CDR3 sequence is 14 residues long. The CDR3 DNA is TGTGCCAGCAGCCAAGAAAGGGGAAACACTGAAGCTTTCTTT. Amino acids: CASSQERGNTEAFF.

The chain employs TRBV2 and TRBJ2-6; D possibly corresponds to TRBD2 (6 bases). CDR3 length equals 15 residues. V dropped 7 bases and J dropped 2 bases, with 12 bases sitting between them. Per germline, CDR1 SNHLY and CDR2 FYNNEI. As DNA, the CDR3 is TGTGCCAGCACCTCTGGCGGGGCTGGGGCCAACGTCCTGACTTTC. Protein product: CASTSGGAGANVLTF.

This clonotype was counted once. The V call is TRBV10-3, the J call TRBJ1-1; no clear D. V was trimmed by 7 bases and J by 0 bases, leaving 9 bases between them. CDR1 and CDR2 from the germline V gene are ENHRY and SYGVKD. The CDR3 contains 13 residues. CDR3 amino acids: CAIMANMNTEAFF. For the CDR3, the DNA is TGTGCCATCATGGCAAATATGAACACTGAAGCTTTCTTT.

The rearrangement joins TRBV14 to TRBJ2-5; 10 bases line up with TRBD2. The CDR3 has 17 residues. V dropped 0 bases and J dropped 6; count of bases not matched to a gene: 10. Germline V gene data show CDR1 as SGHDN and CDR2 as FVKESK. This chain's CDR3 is CASSQDVAGGGWKTQYF. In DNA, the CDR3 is TGTGCCAGCAGCCAAGATGTAGCGGGAGGTGGCTGGAAGACCCAGTACTTC.

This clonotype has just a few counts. CDR3 bases: TGTGCCAGCAGCTTAGGTCTTCATGGCGGGACCGGGGAGCTGTTTTTT. Its protein product is CASSLGLHGGTGELFF. V usage is TRBV11-3 and J usage is TRBJ2-2; a possible D gene is TRBD2 (5 bases). Trimming left V 1 base short and J 5 bases short, with 14 bases between. The CDR3 is 16 amino acids. Germline V gives CDR1 SGHNT, CDR2 YENEEA.

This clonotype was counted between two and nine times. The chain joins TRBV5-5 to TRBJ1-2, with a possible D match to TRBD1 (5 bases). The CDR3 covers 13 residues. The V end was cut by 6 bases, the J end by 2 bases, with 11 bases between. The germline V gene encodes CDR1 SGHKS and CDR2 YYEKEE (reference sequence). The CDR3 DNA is TGTGCCAGCACCCAGGGTGGAAACTATGGCTACACCTTC. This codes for CASTQGGNYGYTF.

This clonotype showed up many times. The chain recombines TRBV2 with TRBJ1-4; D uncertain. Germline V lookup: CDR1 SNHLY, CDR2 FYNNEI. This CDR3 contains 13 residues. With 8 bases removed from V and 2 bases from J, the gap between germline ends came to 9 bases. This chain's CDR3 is CASLAGTNEKLFF. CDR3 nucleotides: TGTGCCAGCCTGGCTGGGACTAATGAAAAACTGTTTTTT. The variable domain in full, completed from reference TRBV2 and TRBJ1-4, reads EPEVTQTPSHQVTQMGQEVILRCVPISNHLYFYWYRQILGQKVEFLVSFYNNEISEKSEIFDDQFSVERPDGSNFTLKIRSTKLEDSAMYFCASLAGTNEKLFFGSGTQLSVL.

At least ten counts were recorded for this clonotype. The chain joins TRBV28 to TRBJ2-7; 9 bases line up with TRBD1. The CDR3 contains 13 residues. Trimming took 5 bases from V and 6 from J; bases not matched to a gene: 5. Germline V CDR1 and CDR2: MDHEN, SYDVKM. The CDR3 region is CASSPGTGSEQYF. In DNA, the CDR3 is TGTGCCAGCAGTCCCGGGACAGGGAGCGAGCAGTACTTC.